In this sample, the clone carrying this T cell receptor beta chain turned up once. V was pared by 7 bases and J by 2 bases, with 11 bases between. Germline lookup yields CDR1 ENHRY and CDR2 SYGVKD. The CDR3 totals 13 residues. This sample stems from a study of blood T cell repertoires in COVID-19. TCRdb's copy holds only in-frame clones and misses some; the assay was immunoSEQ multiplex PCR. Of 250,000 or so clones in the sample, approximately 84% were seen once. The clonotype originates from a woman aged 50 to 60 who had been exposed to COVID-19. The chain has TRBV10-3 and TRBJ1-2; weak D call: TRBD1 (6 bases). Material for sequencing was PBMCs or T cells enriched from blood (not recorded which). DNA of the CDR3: TGTGCCATCACAGACAGGCCCAACTATGGCTACACCTTC. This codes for CAITDRPNYGYTF.